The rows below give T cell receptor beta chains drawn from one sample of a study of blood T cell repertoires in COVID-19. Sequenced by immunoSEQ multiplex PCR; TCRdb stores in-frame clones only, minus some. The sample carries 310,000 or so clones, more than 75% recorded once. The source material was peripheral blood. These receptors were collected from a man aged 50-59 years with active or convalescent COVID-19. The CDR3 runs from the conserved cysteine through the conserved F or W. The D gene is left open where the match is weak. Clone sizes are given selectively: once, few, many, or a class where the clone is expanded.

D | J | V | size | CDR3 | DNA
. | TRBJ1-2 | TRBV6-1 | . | CASSEGGSNYGYTF | TGTGCCAGCAGTGAAGGTGGCAGTAACTATGGCTACACCTTC
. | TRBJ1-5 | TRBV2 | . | CASSDRGDQPQHF | TGTGCCAGCAGTGACAGGGGCGATCAGCCCCAGCATTTT
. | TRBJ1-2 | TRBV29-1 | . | CSVDLSDPRNYGYTF | TGCAGCGTTGATCTTAGCGACCCTAGAAACTATGGCTACACCTTC
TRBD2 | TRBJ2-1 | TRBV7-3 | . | CASSFHSTSGREGGEQFF | TGTGCCAGCAGCTTTCATTCGACTAGCGGGAGGGAGGGCGGTGAGCAGTTCTTC
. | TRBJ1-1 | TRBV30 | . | CAWTDSRMNKNTEAFF | TGTGCCTGGACAGACTCAAGGATGAATAAAAACACTGAAGCTTTCTTT
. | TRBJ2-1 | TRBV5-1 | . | CASSLTGLDEQFF | TGCGCCAGCAGCTTGACAGGTCTCGATGAGCAGTTCTTC
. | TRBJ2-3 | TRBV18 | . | CASSPQGGNTDTQYF | TGTGCCAGCTCACCCCAGGGAGGTAATACAGATACGCAGTATTTT
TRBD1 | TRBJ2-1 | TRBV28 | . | CASTPQTGGRNEQFF | TGTGCCAGCACCCCACAGACAGGGGGCAGGAATGAGCAGTTCTTC
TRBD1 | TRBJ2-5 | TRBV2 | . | CASSELGQGPRASNF | TGTGCCAGCAGTGAACTGGGACAGGGGCCGAGGGCCAGCAACTTC
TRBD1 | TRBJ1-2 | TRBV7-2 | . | CATKGRTTGVRQGYTF | TGTGCCACCAAGGGGCGTACGACAGGGGTGAGGCAAGGCTACACCTTC
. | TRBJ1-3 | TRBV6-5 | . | CASSDSSGNTIYF | TGTGCCAGCAGTGACTCGAGTGGAAACACCATATATTTT
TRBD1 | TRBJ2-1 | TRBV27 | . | CASSQPGQGDNEQFF | TGTGCCAGCAGCCAACCGGGACAGGGGGACAATGAGCAGTTCTTC
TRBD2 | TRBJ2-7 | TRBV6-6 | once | CASKIAGGLYEQYF | TGTGCCAGCAAGATAGCGGGAGGTCTCTACGAGCAGTACTTC
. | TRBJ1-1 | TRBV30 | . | CAWRSQANTEAFF | TGTGCCTGGAGAAGCCAGGCGAACACTGAAGCTTTCTTT
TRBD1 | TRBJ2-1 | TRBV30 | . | CAFDRGRTGEQFF | TGTGCCTTTGACAGGGGGCGTACGGGTGAGCAGTTCTTC
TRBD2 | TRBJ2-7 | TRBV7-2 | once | CASSFWEGSSYEQYF | TGTGCCAGCAGCTTTTGGGAGGGGAGCTCCTACGAGCAGTACTTC
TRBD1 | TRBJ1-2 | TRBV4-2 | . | CASSQDLGQGDGYTF | TGTGCCAGCAGCCAAGATTTGGGGCAGGGGGATGGCTACACCTTC
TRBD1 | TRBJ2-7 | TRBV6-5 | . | CASSFDRAHEQYF | TGTGCCAGCAGTTTCGACAGGGCCCACGAGCAGTACTTC
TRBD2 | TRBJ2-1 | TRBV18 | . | CASSPPSGLRGSNEQFF | TGTGCCAGCTCACCACCCTCGGGTTTGCGGGGGTCTAATGAGCAGTTCTTC
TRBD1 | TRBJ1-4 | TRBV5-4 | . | CASSLTGAQSEKLFF | TGTGCCAGCAGCTTGACAGGGGCCCAGAGTGAAAAACTGTTTTTT
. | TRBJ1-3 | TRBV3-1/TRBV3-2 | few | CASSQNREGNTIYF | TGTGCCAGCAGCCAGAATCGGGAAGGAAACACCATATATTTT
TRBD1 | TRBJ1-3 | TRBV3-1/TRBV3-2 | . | CARPGQASSGNTIYF | TGTGCGAGGCCCGGACAGGCCTCCTCTGGAAACACCATATATTTT
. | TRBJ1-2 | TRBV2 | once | CASNRDRLTDGYTF | TGTGCCAGCAACCGAGACAGGTTGACGGATGGCTACACCTTC
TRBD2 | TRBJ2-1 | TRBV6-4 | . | CARYAGGPWDEQFF | TGTGCCAGGTATGCGGGAGGCCCTTGGGATGAGCAGTTCTTC